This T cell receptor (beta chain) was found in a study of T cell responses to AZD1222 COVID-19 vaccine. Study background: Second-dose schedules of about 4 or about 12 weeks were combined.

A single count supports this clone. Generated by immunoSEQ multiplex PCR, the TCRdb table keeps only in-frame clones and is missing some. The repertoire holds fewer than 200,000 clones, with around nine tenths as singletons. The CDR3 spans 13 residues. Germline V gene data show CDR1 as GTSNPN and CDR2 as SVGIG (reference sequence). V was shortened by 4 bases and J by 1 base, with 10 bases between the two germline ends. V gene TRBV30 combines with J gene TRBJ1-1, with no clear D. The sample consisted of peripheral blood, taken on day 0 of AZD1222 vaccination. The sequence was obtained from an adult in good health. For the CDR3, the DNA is TGTGCCTGGAAGGTTGACGGGAACACTGAAGCTTTCTTT. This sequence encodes CAWKVDGNTEAFF.